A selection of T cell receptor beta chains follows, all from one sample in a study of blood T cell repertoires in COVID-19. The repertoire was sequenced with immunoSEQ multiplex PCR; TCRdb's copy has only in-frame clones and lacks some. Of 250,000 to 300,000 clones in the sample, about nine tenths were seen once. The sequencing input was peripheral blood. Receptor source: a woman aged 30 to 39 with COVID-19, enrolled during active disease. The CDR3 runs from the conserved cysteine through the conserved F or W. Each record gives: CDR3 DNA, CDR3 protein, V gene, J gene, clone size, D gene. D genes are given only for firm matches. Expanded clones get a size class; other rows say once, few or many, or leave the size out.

TGTGCCAGCAGTTCGACTAGCGGGGGGGCATCAGATACGCAGTATTTT	CASSSTSGGASDTQYF	TRBV28	TRBJ2-3	.	TRBD2
TGTGCCAGCAGCTTAGGGGCCAGTGTCGGATCAAACCAATACTTC	CASSLGASVGSNQYF	TRBV7-2	TRBJ2-5	.	.
TGTGCCAGCACTGAGCCGGGGGTCGGCTATGGCTACACCTTC	CASTEPGVGYGYTF	TRBV5-6	TRBJ1-2	.	.
TGTGCCAGTAGTCAAGGGACAGGGATCTACGAGCAGTACTTC	CASSQGTGIYEQYF	TRBV19	TRBJ2-7	.	TRBD1
TGTGCCAGCTCACCTACCTCGGGGGTTGACTATGGCTACACCTTC	CASSPTSGVDYGYTF	TRBV18	TRBJ1-2	.	.
TGTGCCAGCAGAGACAGGGGAGACGAGACCCAGTACTTC	CASRDRGDETQYF	TRBV2	TRBJ2-5	.	TRBD1
TGTGCCAGCGCCCCCTCTATGGATCAGCCCCAGCATTTT	CASAPSMDQPQHF	TRBV27	TRBJ1-5	.	.
TGTGCCAGTAGTACACTAGCGGGGGGGGAAACCCAGTACTTC	CASSTLAGGETQYF	TRBV19	TRBJ2-5	once	TRBD2
TGCAGCGTTGCTGAGGGTGGCTACACCTTC	CSVAEGGYTF	TRBV29-1	TRBJ1-2	.	.
TGTGCCAGCAGCTTGAGGGACAGCGCCCCTTATTCAGGGGCCAACGTCCTGACTTTC	CASSLRDSAPYSGANVLTF	TRBV7-9	TRBJ2-6	.	TRBD1
TGTGCCAGCAGGACTCCGGGGACAGGGGACTCACCCCTCCACTTT	CASRTPGTGDSPLHF	TRBV11-2	TRBJ1-6	.	TRBD1
TGTGCCAGCAGCTTGATGGGGAGTTCAACCCAGTACTTC	CASSLMGSSTQYF	TRBV5-6	TRBJ2-5	once	.
TGTGCCAGCAGCCGGGGGGGGGTCTCTGGAAACACCATATATTTT	CASSRGGVSGNTIYF	TRBV5-4	TRBJ1-3	.	.
TGTGCCAGCAGTTACGGAACAGGGGGCGTCGAGCAGTACTTC	CASSYGTGGVEQYF	TRBV6-5	TRBJ2-7	.	TRBD1
TGCAGCGTTGTCCATAGGACAGCCCTCTCCTACGAGCAGTACTTC	CSVVHRTALSYEQYF	TRBV29-1	TRBJ2-7	.	.
TGTGCCAGCAGTGAAGAGGACGGGGGGGACTCCTACGAGCAGTACTTC	CASSEEDGGDSYEQYF	TRBV2	TRBJ2-7	.	TRBD2
TGCAGCGTCCGACAGCCGATTAATGAAAAACTGTTTTTT	CSVRQPINEKLFF	TRBV29-1	TRBJ1-4	once	.
TGTGCCAGCAGCTTCGGGTCTTTAAACTCTGGAAACACCATATATTTT	CASSFGSLNSGNTIYF	TRBV5-4	TRBJ1-3	.	.
TGTGCCAGCTACCCGGGACAGGGGGCCGGAGGCTACACCTTC	CASYPGQGAGGYTF	TRBV18	TRBJ1-2	.	TRBD1
TGCGCCAGCAGCTTGGACCGCGGGGGGGCCTCAGAGACCCAGTACTTC	CASSLDRGGASETQYF	TRBV5-1	TRBJ2-5	.	TRBD2
TGTGCCAGCAGCCTCCTCAACGTCCTGACTTTC	CASSLLNVLTF	TRBV3-1/TRBV3-2	TRBJ2-6	.	.
TGTGCCAGTAGTCCTGGGACAACCTTGAACACTGAAGCTTTCTTT	CASSPGTTLNTEAFF	TRBV19	TRBJ1-1	.	.
TGCGCCAGCAGCCAAATAGGAGCAAAGGGGGCTGGCGATGAGCAGTTCTTC	CASSQIGAKGAGDEQFF	TRBV4-1	TRBJ2-1	once	TRBD1